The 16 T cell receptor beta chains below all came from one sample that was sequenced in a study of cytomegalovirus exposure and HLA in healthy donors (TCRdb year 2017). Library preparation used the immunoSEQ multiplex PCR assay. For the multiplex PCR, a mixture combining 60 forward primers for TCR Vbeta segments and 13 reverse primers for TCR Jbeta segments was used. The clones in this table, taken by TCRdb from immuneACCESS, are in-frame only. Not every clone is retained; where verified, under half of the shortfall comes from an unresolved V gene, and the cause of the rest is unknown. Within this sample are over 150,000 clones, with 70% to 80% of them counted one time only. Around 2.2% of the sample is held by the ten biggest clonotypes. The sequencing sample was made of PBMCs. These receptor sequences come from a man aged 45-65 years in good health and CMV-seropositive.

The CDR3 nucleotides are TGTGCCAGCTCACCTCCAATGCGGGGGGGCTACGAGCAGTACTTC. Translating it yields CASSPPMRGGYEQYF. V gene TRBV18 combines with J gene TRBJ2-7, with 9 bases matching TRBD2. The J segment lost 3 bases and the V segment lost 3 bases, leaving 6 bases of the junction unmatched. Germline CDR1 reads KGHSH; CDR2 reads LQKENI. The CDR3 sequence is 15 residues long.

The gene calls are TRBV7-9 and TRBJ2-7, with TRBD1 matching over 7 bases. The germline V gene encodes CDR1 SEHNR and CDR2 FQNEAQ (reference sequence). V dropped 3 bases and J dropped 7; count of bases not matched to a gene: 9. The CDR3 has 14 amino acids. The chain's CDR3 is CASSLQGGSREQYF. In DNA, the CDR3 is TGTGCCAGCAGCTTGCAAGGGGGCTCTAGGGAGCAGTACTTC.

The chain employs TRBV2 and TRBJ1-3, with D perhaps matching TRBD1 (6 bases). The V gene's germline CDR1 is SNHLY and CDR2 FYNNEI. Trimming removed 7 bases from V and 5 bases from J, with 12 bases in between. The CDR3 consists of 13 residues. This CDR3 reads CASNAGGRNTIYF. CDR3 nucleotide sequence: TGTGCCAGCAACGCTGGGGGCCGAAACACCATATATTTT.

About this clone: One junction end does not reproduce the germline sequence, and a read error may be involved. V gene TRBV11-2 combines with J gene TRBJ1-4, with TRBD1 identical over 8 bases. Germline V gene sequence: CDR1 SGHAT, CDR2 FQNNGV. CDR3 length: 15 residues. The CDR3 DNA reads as TGTGCCAACAGCTTATGGACAGGGAGGGTTGAAAAACTGTTTTTT. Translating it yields CANSLWTGRVEKLFF.

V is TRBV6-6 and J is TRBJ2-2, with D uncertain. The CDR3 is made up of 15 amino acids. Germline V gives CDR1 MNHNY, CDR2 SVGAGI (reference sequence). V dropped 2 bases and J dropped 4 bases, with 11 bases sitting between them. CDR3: CASSYGPSPTGELFF. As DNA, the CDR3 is TGTGCCAGCAGTTACGGCCCATCGCCCACCGGGGAGCTGTTTTTT.

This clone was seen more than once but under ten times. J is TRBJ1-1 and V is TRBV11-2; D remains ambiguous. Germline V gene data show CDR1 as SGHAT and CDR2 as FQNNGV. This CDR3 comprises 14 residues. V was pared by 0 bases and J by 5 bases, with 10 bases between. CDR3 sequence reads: CASSLDAGWTEAFF. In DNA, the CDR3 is TGTGCCAGCAGCTTAGACGCGGGGTGGACTGAAGCTTTCTTT.

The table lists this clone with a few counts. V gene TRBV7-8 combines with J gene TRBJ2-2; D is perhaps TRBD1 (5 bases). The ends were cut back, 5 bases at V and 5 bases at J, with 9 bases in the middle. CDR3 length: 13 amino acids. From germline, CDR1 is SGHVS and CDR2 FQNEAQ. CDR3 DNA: TGTGCCAGCAGCGTCCAGGGTACCGGGGAGCTGTTTTTT. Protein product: CASSVQGTGELFF.

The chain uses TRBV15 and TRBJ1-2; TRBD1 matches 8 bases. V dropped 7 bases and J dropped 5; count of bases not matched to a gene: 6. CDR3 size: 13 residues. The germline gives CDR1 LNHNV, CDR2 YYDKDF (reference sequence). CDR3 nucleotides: TGTGCCACCACCAGCGGGACAGGTTATGGCTACACCTTC. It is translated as CATTSGTGYGYTF.

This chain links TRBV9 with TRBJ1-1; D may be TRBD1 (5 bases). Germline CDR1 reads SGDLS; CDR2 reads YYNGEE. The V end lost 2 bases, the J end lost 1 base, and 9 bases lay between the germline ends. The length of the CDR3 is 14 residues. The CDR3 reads CASSVHGGNTEAFF. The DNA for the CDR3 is TGTGCCAGCAGCGTTCACGGGGGGAACACTGAAGCTTTCTTT.

Here the CDR3 reads CASSIAAGQGSRSSYYEQYF. CDR3 nucleotide sequence: TGTGCCAGTAGTATAGCGGCAGGACAGGGCTCGAGGAGCTCCTACTACGAGCAGTACTTC. The V and J genes are TRBV19 and TRBJ2-7; TRBD1 aligns across 8 bases. Germline CDR1 LNHDA, CDR2 SQIVND (reference sequence). The CDR3 is 20 amino acids. J was trimmed by 3 bases and V by 1 base; bases with no gene match: 20.

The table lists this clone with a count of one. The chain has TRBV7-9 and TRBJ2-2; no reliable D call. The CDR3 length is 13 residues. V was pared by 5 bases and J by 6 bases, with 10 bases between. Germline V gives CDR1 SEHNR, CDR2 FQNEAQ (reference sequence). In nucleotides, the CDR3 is TGTGCCAGCAGCCACTACTTGGCCGGGGAGCTGTTTTTT. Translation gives CASSHYLAGELFF.

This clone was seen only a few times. The CDR3 coding sequence is TGTGCCAGCAGCTTGGGGCAGGGGTACGGAAACACCATATATTTT. Translated, it gives CASSLGQGYGNTIYF. V and J are TRBV5-8 and TRBJ1-3; tentatively, D is TRBD1 (6 bases). Germline V gives CDR1 SGHTS, CDR2 YDEGEE. The CDR3 is 15 amino acids. Trimming removed 0 bases from V and 4 bases from J, with 11 bases in between.

Written as DNA, the CDR3 is TGCGCCAGCAGCTTGACCGGTAATAACTATGGCTACACCTTC. Translation: CASSLTGNNYGYTF. The gene calls are TRBV5-1 and TRBJ1-2; no clear D gene. The CDR3 runs to 14 residues. Trimming removed 1 base at V and 1 base at J, with 8 bases between. Germline assignment: CDR1 SGHRS and CDR2 YFSETQ.

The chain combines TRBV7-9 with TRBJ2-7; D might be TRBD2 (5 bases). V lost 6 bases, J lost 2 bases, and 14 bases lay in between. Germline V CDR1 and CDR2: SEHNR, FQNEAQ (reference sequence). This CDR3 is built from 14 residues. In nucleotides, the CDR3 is TGTGCCAGCAGAGGCGGGCTTCCGGCCTACGAGCAGTACTTC. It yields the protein CASRGGLPAYEQYF.

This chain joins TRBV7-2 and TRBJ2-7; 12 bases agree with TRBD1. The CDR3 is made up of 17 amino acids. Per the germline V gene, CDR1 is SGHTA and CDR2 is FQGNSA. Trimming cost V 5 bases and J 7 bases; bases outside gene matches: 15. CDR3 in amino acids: CASSHRDRGRRSREQYF. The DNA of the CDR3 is TGTGCCAGCAGCCACCGGGACAGGGGGCGGCGATCGAGGGAGCAGTACTTC.

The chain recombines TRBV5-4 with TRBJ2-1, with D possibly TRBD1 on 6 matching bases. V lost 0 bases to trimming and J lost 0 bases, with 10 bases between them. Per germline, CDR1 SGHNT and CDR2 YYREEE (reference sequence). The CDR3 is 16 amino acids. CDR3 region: CASSLADSSSYNEQFF. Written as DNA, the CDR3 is TGTGCCAGCAGCTTGGCGGACAGCAGCTCCTACAATGAGCAGTTCTTC.